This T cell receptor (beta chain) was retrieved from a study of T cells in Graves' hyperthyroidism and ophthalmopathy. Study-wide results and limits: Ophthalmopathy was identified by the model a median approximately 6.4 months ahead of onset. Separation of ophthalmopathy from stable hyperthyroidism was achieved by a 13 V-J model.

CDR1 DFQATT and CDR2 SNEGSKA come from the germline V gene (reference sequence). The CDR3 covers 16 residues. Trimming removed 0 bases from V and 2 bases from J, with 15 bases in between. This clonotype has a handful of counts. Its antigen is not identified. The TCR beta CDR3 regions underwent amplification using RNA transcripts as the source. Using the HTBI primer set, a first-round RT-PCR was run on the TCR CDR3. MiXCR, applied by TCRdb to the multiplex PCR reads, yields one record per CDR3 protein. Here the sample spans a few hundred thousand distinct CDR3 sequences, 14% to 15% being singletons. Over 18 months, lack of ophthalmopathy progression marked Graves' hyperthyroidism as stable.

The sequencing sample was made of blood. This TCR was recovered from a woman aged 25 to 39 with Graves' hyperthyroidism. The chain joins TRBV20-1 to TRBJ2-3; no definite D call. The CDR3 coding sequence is TGCAGTGCTAGAGATTTATGGGGAAACCACACAGATACGCAGTATTTT. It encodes CSARDLWGNHTDTQYF.